The 28 T cell receptor beta chains listed next were all sequenced from one sample in a study of vaccination and CD4 T cells after COVID-19. Sequence data for DNA of cultured CD4+ T cells were generated by the Oncomine TCR Beta short-read assay. In TCRdb, the PCR reads were re-called with MiXCR into one record per CDR3 protein. The sample lists some 9,100 distinct CDR3 sequences; 40% to 55% were seen once. Noted treatment: roughly 10-day PBMC culture with coronavirus spike peptide pools or control peptides (ViraFEST assay). The collection of CD4+ T cells from the unexposed donor took place before the COVID-19 pandemic (2011-2018). These receptors are not linked to any known antigen. Sample: CD4+ T cells from blood, cultured in vitro. These receptors came from a human donor in good health.

This sequence joins TRBV20-1 and TRBJ1-5; 10 nucleotides agree with TRBD1. The J segment lost 6 bases and the V segment lost 6 bases, leaving 8 bases of the junction unmatched. This CDR3 comprises 14 residues. CDR1 and CDR2 (germline): DFQATT, SNEGSKA (reference sequence). CDR3 in amino acids: CSAQRQGAGQPQHF. The CDR3 coding sequence is TGCAGTGCCCAACGACAGGGGGCTGGTCAGCCCCAGCATTTT.

The chain carries TRBV15 and TRBJ2-1; 11 bases are shared with TRBD2. The CDR3 spans 14 residues. The junction had 2 bases not matched to a gene; V was cut back by 6 bases and J by 4 bases. Germline assignment: CDR1 LNHNV and CDR2 YYDKDF (reference sequence). This chain's CDR3 is CATSSGGAYNEQFF. In DNA form, the CDR3 reads TGTGCCACCAGTAGCGGGGGGGCTTACAATGAGCAGTTCTTC.

The V gene is TRBV6-1, the J gene TRBJ1-2; a weak D match, TRBD1 (6 bases). Between the trimmed V and J ends, which lost 4 bases and 0 bases, there was a span of 12 bases. The length of the CDR3 is 15 residues. Germline CDR1 and CDR2: MNHNS and SASEGT. The CDR3 DNA reads as TGTGCCAGCAGTGGAAACAGGGTAACTAACTATGGCTACACCTTC. Translation gives CASSGNRVTNYGYTF.

This clonotype has more than one count but fewer than ten. This chain connects TRBV7-9 to TRBJ2-5; D is possibly TRBD1 (6 bases). The germline CDR1 and CDR2 sequences are SEHNR and FQNEAQ (reference sequence). The CDR3 runs 12 residues. Deletions cut 6 bases from V and 2 bases from J, with 7 bases between. The CDR3 sequence: CASRDRQETQYF. For the CDR3, the DNA is TGTGCCAGCAGAGACAGGCAAGAGACCCAGTACTTC.

The table lists this clonotype with a few counts. The CDR3 region is CASIPGDGTEAFF. Here the CDR3 DNA reads TGTGCCAGCATTCCAGGGGATGGGACTGAAGCTTTCTTT. V usage is TRBV12-3 or TRBV12-4 and J usage is TRBJ1-1, with a weak D call TRBD1 (6 bases). Trimming cost V 7 bases and J 5 bases, with 14 bases left between them. This CDR3 comprises 13 residues.

The chain has TRBV4-1 and TRBJ1-2; perhaps TRBD1 as D (6 bases). CDR3 length: 16 amino acids. Germline V lookup: CDR1 MGHRA, CDR2 YSYEKL. The V and J ends lost 1 base and 8 bases respectively, with 20 bases between them. The CDR3 region has the DNA TGCGCCAGCAGCCAAGTGAGGACAGCAGGCCCCGACGGCTACACCTTC. Translating it yields CASSQVRTAGPDGYTF.

The chain joins TRBV20-1 to TRBJ1-5, with TRBD1 as a possible D gene (5 bases). There are 14 residues in the CDR3. The V end lost 0 bases, the J end lost 2 bases, and 8 bases lay between the germline ends. Germline assignment: CDR1 DFQATT and CDR2 SNEGSKA (reference sequence). CDR3 protein: CSARDRGGNQPQHF. The CDR3 DNA is TGCAGTGCTAGAGATCGGGGCGGCAATCAGCCCCAGCATTTT.

V and J are TRBV6-4 and TRBJ1-5; D might be TRBD1 (5 bases). Germline V gene data show CDR1 as MRHNA and CDR2 as SNTAGT. The CDR3 is 13 residues long. V gave up 5 bases and J gave up 5 bases, with 10 bases separating them. CDR3 bases: TGTGCCAGCAGTCGGGGCGAGGATCAGCCCCAGCATTTT. Amino acid sequence: CASSRGEDQPQHF.

This clonotype was found a few times. The chain couples TRBV19 to TRBJ2-1; TRBD1 or TRBD2 may be the D gene (5 bases each). Trimming pared 10 bases from V and 13 bases from J, leaving 17 bases between. CDR3 size: 11 residues. Germline values: CDR1 LNHDA, CDR2 SQIVND (reference sequence). In DNA form, the CDR3 reads TGTGCCACCCAACCCCCCGGGGCTCAGTTCTTC. Its translation: CATQPPGAQFF.

There are a few counts of this clonotype. The chain combines TRBV7-2 with TRBJ2-4, with D maybe TRBD2 (5 bases). The CDR3 spans 16 residues. V lost 1 base and J lost 0, with 10 bases in between. CDR1 is SGHTA, CDR2 FQGNSA, per germline. As DNA, the CDR3 is TGTGCCAGCAGCTTAGAACTCGGACTAGCCAAAAACATTCAGTACTTC. As protein: CASSLELGLAKNIQYF.

The chain is built from TRBV20-1 and TRBJ1-1, with 8 bases matching TRBD1. This CDR3 contains 13 residues. Germline V CDR1 and CDR2: DFQATT, SNEGSKA (reference sequence). V lost 3 bases, J lost 5 bases, and 5 bases stayed unmatched. The CDR3 spells CSARTGAGTEAFF. CDR3 sequence (DNA): TGCAGTGCTAGGACAGGGGCGGGTACTGAAGCTTTCTTT.

This clonotype appeared a few times. This chain links TRBV27 with TRBJ1-5, with TRBD1 identical over 10 bases. The CDR3 has 17 residues. Germline trimming cut 3 bases from V and 6 bases from J; bases unmatched to any gene: 11. In germline, CDR1 is MNHEY, CDR2 SMNVEV (reference sequence). The CDR3 sequence: CASSFQPGQGLSQPQHF. The CDR3 DNA sequence: TGTGCCAGCAGTTTCCAGCCGGGACAGGGGTTAAGTCAGCCCCAGCATTTT.

This clonotype has just a few counts. This rearrangement joins TRBV12-3 or TRBV12-4 to TRBJ1-2; tentative D call: TRBD1 (6 bases). This CDR3 is built from 16 residues. The V gene lost 5 bases and the J gene lost 5 bases, with 21 bases spanning the gap. The CDR3 is CASSGRGGGLGYGYTF. The CDR3 DNA reads TGTGCCAGCAGTGGACGAGGCGGGGGCTTAGGGTATGGCTACACCTTC.

The CDR3 loop reads CASSQVIAVAGGTDTQYF. CDR3 nucleotides: TGCGCCAGCAGCCAAGTTATCGCCGTGGCGGGGGGCACAGATACGCAGTATTTT. The chain couples TRBV4-1 to TRBJ2-3; TRBD2 matches 7 bases. Germline CDR1 and CDR2: MGHRA and YSYEKL. Trimming at V came to 1 base and at J to 1 base, leaving 11 bases not matched to a gene. The CDR3 spans 18 residues.

The chain uses TRBV7-2 and TRBJ1-2; D uncertain. Per germline, CDR1 SGHTA and CDR2 FQGNSA. This CDR3 is built from 15 residues. V was shortened by 5 bases and J by 0 bases, with 13 bases between the two germline ends. The DNA for the CDR3 is TGTGCCAGCAGCGAAGGGTGGAGAGCTAACTATGGCTACACCTTC. Translating it yields CASSEGWRANYGYTF.

The gene calls are TRBV5-6 and TRBJ1-2, with D possibly being TRBD1 (5 bases). Germline lookup yields CDR1 SGHDT and CDR2 YYEEEE. CDR3 length: 14 residues. With 2 bases removed from V and 4 bases from J, the gap between germline ends came to 12 bases. For the CDR3, the DNA is TGTGCCAGCAGCTTATTGACAGAACTCTATGGCTACACCTTC. Translating it yields CASSLLTELYGYTF.

V and J are TRBV20-1 and TRBJ2-7; the match to TRBD2 covers 9 bases. Germline lookup yields CDR1 DFQATT and CDR2 SNEGSKA (reference sequence). With V trimmed by 3 bases and J by 3 bases, 12 bases remained unmatched. The CDR3 runs to 16 residues. The CDR3 reads CSASGTSSVWSYEQYF. CDR3 sequence (DNA): TGCAGTGCTAGTGGGACTAGCAGCGTGTGGAGCTACGAGCAGTACTTC.

This clonotype is categorized as hyperexpanded. The chain couples TRBV7-2 to TRBJ1-1; D unresolved. Germline loops: CDR1 SGHTA, CDR2 FQGNSA. The CDR3 length is 15 residues. Trimming stripped 1 base from V and 1 base from J, with 10 bases between. CDR3 residues: CASSLGVLWNTEAFF. The CDR3 DNA is TGTGCCAGCAGCTTAGGAGTCCTTTGGAACACTGAAGCTTTCTTT.

This chain uses TRBV23-1 with TRBJ1-5, with 7 positions matching TRBD1. TRBV23-1 carries the ORF label, with uncertain function. V gave up 6 bases and J gave up 0 bases; unmatched junction bases: 5. The CDR3 consists of 15 residues. The CDR3 bases are TGCGCCAGCAGGGGGGACAGCTATAGCAATCAGCCCCAGCATTTT. Translating it yields CASRGDSYSNQPQHF.

This clonotype was seen only a few times. V usage is TRBV19 and J usage is TRBJ1-5, with TRBD1 matching over 7 bases. The germline V gene encodes CDR1 LNHDA and CDR2 SQIVND (reference sequence). The ends lost 3 bases at V and 3 bases at J; junction bases unmatched: 8. The CDR3 contains 16 residues. For the CDR3, the DNA is TGTGCCAGTAGTATTATTAGCGGGACAGTCAATCAGCCCCAGCATTTT. As protein: CASSIISGTVNQPQHF.

The V gene is TRBV2, the J gene TRBJ2-1; 11 bases match TRBD2. Germline assignment: CDR1 SNHLY and CDR2 FYNNEI. CDR3 length: 15 residues. V lost 4 bases, J lost 2 bases, and 1 base stayed unmatched. CDR3 in DNA: TGTGCCAGCAGTGTACTAGCGGGGGCCTACAATGAGCAGTTCTTC. Translation: CASSVLAGAYNEQFF.

This CDR3 is CASSLEVAADTYEQYF. DNA for the CDR3: TGTGCCAGCAGCTTAGAGGTGGCAGCGGATACCTACGAGCAGTACTTC. J is TRBJ2-7 and V is TRBV11-2; a possible D gene is TRBD2 (5 bases). This CDR3 has 16 residues. Trimming took 0 bases from V and 2 from J, leaving 14 bases between them. Germline CDR1 reads SGHAT; CDR2 reads FQNNGV.

This chain uses TRBV6-5 with TRBJ1-2; 7 bases agree with TRBD1. The CDR3 runs 14 residues. Germline V gene sequence: CDR1 MNHEY, CDR2 SVGAGI. The ends lost 2 bases at V and 5 bases at J; junction bases unmatched: 5. CDR3 DNA sequence: TGTGCCAGCAGTTACAAGGGACAGTCATATGGCTACACCTTC. This encodes CASSYKGQSYGYTF.

Here the CDR3 DNA reads TGTGCCAGCAGTATAACAGGGAGCCAGCCCCAGCATTTT. This sequence encodes CASSITGSQPQHF. The chain carries TRBV6-1 and TRBJ1-5, with D perhaps matching TRBD1 (6 bases). The germline CDR1 and CDR2 sequences are MNHNS and SASEGT. V lost 5 bases to trimming and J lost 7 bases, with 12 bases between them. This CDR3 is built from 13 residues.

This chain uses TRBV6-2 or TRBV6-3 with TRBJ1-1; D is ambiguous. V lost 6 bases and J lost 1, with 18 bases in between. Germline loops: CDR1 MNHEY, CDR2 SVGEGT. This CDR3 is built from 16 residues. CDR3 loop: CASSPGPVSKNTEAFF. The CDR3 nucleotides read TGTGCCAGCAGCCCTGGTCCTGTCAGCAAGAACACTGAAGCTTTCTTT.

This clonotype was picked up a small number of times. This chain connects TRBV15 to TRBJ1-1, with D hard to call. Germline CDR1 is LNHNV and CDR2 is YYDKDF (reference sequence). Trimming removed 1 base from V and 4 bases from J, with 10 bases in between. The CDR3 loop spans 14 amino acids. CDR3 protein: CATSRASVRTEAFF. The CDR3 nucleotides are TGTGCCACCAGCAGAGCCTCAGTCCGCACTGAAGCTTTCTTT. The variable domain in full, completed from reference TRBV15 and TRBJ1-1, reads DAMVIQNPRYQVTQFGKPVTLSCSQTLNHNVMYWYQQKSSQAPKLLFHYYDKDFNNEADTPDNFQSRRPNTSFCFLDIRSPGLGDTAMYLCATSRASVRTEAFFGQGTRLTVV.

The CDR3 DNA is TGCAGTGCTAGAGCGTTTGGGGGGAGTGGAGATACGCAGTATTTT. The encoded protein is CSARAFGGSGDTQYF. The chain carries TRBV20-1 and TRBJ2-3, with D tentatively TRBD2 (6 bases). V gave up 1 base and J gave up 5 bases, with 16 bases separating them. The CDR3 has 15 residues. Germline V gene sequence: CDR1 DFQATT, CDR2 SNEGSKA (reference sequence).

This chain links TRBV6-2 or TRBV6-3 with TRBJ2-4, with no clear D. The CDR3 consists of 16 residues. Trimming shortened V by 6 bases and J by 0 bases, and 15 bases separated the two germline ends. The germline V gene encodes CDR1 MNHEY and CDR2 SVGEGT. The CDR3 sequence is CASRDYRVLAKNIQYF. The CDR3 DNA reads as TGTGCCAGCAGGGATTATAGGGTACTAGCCAAAAACATTCAGTACTTC.